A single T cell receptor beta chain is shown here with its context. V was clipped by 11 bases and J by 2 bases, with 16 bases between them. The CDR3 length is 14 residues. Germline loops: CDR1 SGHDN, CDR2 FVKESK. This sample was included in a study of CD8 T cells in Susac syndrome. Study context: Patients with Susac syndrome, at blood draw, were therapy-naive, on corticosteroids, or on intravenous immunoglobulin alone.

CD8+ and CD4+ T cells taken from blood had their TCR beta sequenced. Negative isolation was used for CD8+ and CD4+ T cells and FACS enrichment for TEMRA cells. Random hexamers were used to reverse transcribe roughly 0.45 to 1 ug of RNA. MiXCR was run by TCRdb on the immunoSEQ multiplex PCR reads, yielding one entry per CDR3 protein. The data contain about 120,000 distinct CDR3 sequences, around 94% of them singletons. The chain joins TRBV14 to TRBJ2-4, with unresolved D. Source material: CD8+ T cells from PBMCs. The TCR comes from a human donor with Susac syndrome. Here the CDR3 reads CAVVPLGSKNIQYF. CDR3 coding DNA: TGTGCCGTGGTTCCCTTGGGTTCCAAAAACATTCAGTACTTC.